This TCR beta chain was found in a study of T cells after yellow fever vaccination (dated by TCRdb to the late 2010s). Broadly, across the study: The SMART-Seq v4 Ultra Low Input RNA kit was used to prepare libraries from fractions with low cell numbers. To follow T-cell clones before and after primary and booster YFV17D yellow fever vaccination, bulk TCR alpha and beta repertoires were sequenced over time. The cohort comprised two healthy male donors, one aged 18 to 29 and one aged 30 to 40 years. Blood was collected at multiple timepoints before and after primary and secondary immunization, and bulk PBMC replicates and cell subsets were isolated. General study outcomes and caveats: The study included only two donors, which limits how far the findings can be generalized. Computational filtering was required because FACS-sorted repertoires could contain abundant contaminating clonotypes from the bulk population. After the booster, most clones that had expanded after primary vaccination were detected again (roughly 96% of CD4 and about 88% of CD8), suggesting broad maintenance of memory. A small share of clonotypes occurred in both CD4 and CD8 compartments, likely arising from convergent recombination. Compared with the primary T-cell response, the secondary T-cell response was faster but weaker, reaching its peak on day 5 rather than on day 15.

This clonotype was observed a single time. Its specific antigen is unknown. No quality values exist for individual bases; no much larger clone is one base distant. One read alone is a weak basis. TCR cDNA was made using 5'RACE template switching, a step that added a universal primer site and unique molecular identifiers. cDNA synthesis was primed from both the TCR alpha and TCR beta constant segments. Two PCR steps were used to amplify libraries, with sample barcodes and sequencing adapters being added in the second step. Sequencing of libraries was performed on Illumina HiSeq 2500 (2x100 bp) or NovaSeq (2x150 bp). From the authors' description of their analysis: Demultiplexing of reads and collapsing into UMI consensus sequences were performed with MIGEC, and V(D)J alignment was carried out with MiXCR. Vaccine-responding clonotypes were identified with edgeR using replicate PBMC samples, with FDR below 0.01 and a log2 fold change above 5 up to day 15 being required. CD4 or CD8 identity was assigned to each bulk clonotype according to whether the clonotype was present at higher abundance in the sequenced CD4 repertoire or the sequenced CD8 repertoire. Through fastp at Q25 and MiXCR, TCRdb rebuilt clones from the public reads, retaining in-frame beta chains. Rows with one shared CDR3 protein collapse into an entry with the most common genes and DNA. TCRdb's processing, not the authors', yielded these V and J calls. The sample yields under 300,000 distinct CDR3 sequences; less than 9% were counted once. The ten most abundant clones make up about 0.85% of the sample.

The V end gives up 4 bases and the J end 3 bases, leaving 6 bases in the junction not matched to a gene. The germline V gene (reference sequence) yields GTSNPN for CDR1 and SVGIG for CDR2. Including the terminal cysteine and phenylalanine, the CDR3 comprises 14 residues. Of all the DNA, just the CDR3 is kept, 42 bases in frame from base 1. The treatment or condition label for this specimen denotes: live attenuated yellow fever vaccine strain. A standard Ficoll-Paque protocol was used to isolate PBMCs from peripheral blood. CD4 and CD8 T-cell fractions were isolated with Dynabeads CD4 and CD8 positive selection kits. TriZol was used to extract RNA from bulk PBMCs, from CD4 and CD8 fractions, and from dextramer-positive and dextramer-negative fractions.

Here the chain combines TRBV30 and TRBJ2-3; TRBD2 fits 8 bases in the junction. The TCR sequence derives from a man aged 30 to 45 who received the YFV17D yellow fever vaccine. The specimen comprised CD4+ T cells sorted from PBMCs, sampled 15 days after the yellow fever booster vaccination. The nucleotide sequence is TGTGCCTGGAACGGGCAGCGGGAGACAGATACGCAGTATTTT. It specifies CAWNGQRETDTQYF.